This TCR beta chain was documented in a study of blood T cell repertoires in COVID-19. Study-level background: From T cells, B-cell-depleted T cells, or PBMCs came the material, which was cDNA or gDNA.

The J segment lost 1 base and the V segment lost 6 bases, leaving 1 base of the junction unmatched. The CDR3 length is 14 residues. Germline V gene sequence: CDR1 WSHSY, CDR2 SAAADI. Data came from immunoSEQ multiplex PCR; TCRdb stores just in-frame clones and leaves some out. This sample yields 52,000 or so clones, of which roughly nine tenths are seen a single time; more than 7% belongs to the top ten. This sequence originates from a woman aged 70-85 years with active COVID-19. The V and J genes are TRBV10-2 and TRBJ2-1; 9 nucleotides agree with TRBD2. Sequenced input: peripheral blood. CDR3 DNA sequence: TGCGCCAGCAGCCTAGCGGGATCCTACAATGAGCAGTTCTTC. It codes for CASSLAGSYNEQFF.